This TCR beta chain was profiled in a study of prognosis after radiotherapy for stage I lung cancer. Study-level information: Adenocarcinomas accounted for the tumors of approximately 11 patients, and squamous cell carcinomas for those of roughly 7.

Multiplex PCR in two rounds served to amplify TCR beta CDR3 from genomic DNA. Gene-specific TRBV and TRBJ primers were used in PCR round one. TCRdb re-called the multiplex PCR reads through MiXCR, storing one row per CDR3 protein. The repertoire includes 9,500 to 15,000 distinct CDR3 sequences, about 56% of them detected once, and more than 20% sits in the top ten. The study, taken as a whole, reports: Differences in TRBV and TRBJ gene usage were reportedly observed between patients with and without metastases. Post-therapy Shannon entropy was lower in patients developing distant metastases following stereotactic body radiation therapy.

The germline gives CDR1 KGHDR, CDR2 SFDVKD. The CDR3 has 13 amino acids. V was cut by 0 bases and J by 6 bases, with 6 bases left in between. Collection of peripheral blood, in a volume of around 6 milliliters, was performed at each of two time points. For this clonotype: Its specificity is unknown.

The receptor was derived from a donor of 50 years or more with non-small cell lung cancer. This chain links TRBV24-1 with TRBJ2-3; a possible D gene is TRBD2 (5 bases). The source was PBMCs, collected before or after stereotactic body radiation therapy (not recorded which). DNA for the CDR3: TGTGCCACCAGTGATTTGTCGGGGGATACGCAGTATTTT. This codes for CATSDLSGDTQYF.